The 5 T cell receptor beta chains presented below share a single source sample, sequenced in a study of T cell responses to AZD1222 COVID-19 vaccine. TCRdb's copy holds only in-frame clones and misses some; the assay was immunoSEQ multiplex PCR. The top ten hold about 7.1% of the sample, which has 110,000 or so clones, 85% to 90% seen once. The sample was peripheral blood, taken 28 days after the second AZD1222 dose. The receptors derive from an adult who received the AZD1222 COVID-19 vaccine.

The count of this clone is one. The J gene is TRBJ2-3, the V gene TRBV7-2, with 7 nucleotides matching TRBD2. There are 16 residues in the CDR3. Germline V gene lookup returns CDR1 SGHTA and CDR2 FQGNSA. V lost 3 bases, J lost 4 bases, and 10 bases stayed unmatched. CDR3 nucleotides: TGTGCCAGCAGCTTGACCCCCGGACTAGGAGCAGATACGCAGTATTTT. Amino acid sequence: CASSLTPGLGADTQYF.

V gene TRBV27 combines with J gene TRBJ1-1; D call uncertain. The ends were cut back, 5 bases at V and 0 bases at J, with 13 bases in the middle. The germline V gene has CDR1 MNHEY and CDR2 SMNVEV (reference sequence). CDR3 length: 15 amino acids. The CDR3 DNA follows: TGTGCCAGCAGTCCTGACGCTTCCATGAACACTGAAGCTTTCTTT. Its translation: CASSPDASMNTEAFF.

The V and J genes are TRBV28 and TRBJ2-5; D not certain. The germline CDR1 and CDR2 sequences are MDHEN and SYDVKM. The CDR3 is made up of 12 amino acids. Trimming took off 6 bases at V and 7 bases at J, with 12 bases between the two ends. Written as DNA, the CDR3 is TGTGCCAGCAGCCCCCCTGGACGGACCCAGTACTTC. It codes for CASSPPGRTQYF.

J is TRBJ2-7 and V is TRBV9, with D hard to call. The V and J ends lost 0 bases and 6 bases respectively, with 13 bases between them. Germline loops: CDR1 SGDLS, CDR2 YYNGEE. The CDR3 contains 14 residues. Here the CDR3 reads CASSVGGSSTEQYF. The CDR3 DNA sequence: TGTGCCAGCAGCGTAGGAGGTAGCTCAACCGAGCAGTACTTC.

The genes are TRBV10-3 and TRBJ2-7; 15 nucleotides align to TRBD2. The CDR3 is 16 residues long. Germline V gives CDR1 ENHRY, CDR2 SYGVKD. V lost 4 bases, J lost 4 bases, and 5 bases stayed unmatched. The CDR3: CAISGGLAGGEYEQYF. The DNA of the CDR3 is TGTGCCATCAGTGGGGGACTAGCGGGAGGTGAATACGAGCAGTACTTC.